This is a list of T cell receptor beta chains from one sample in a study of T cell responses to AZD1222 COVID-19 vaccine. Profiling relied on immunoSEQ multiplex PCR, and the TCRdb table lists in-frame clones only, not all of them. The repertoire includes around 130,000 clones, about 93% of them detected once, and 6.6% sits in the top ten. The source material was peripheral blood, sampled on day 0 of AZD1222 vaccination. These receptors were taken from an adult in good health. Each CDR3 is given with its conserved first and last residue.

TRBJ2-3 | TRBV15 | CATSRTDTQYF
TRBJ1-2 | TRBV6-2/TRBV6-3 | CASSAMGQGPRSYGYTF
TRBJ1-2 | TRBV2 | CASRGYTF
TRBJ2-2 | TRBV4-1 | CASSQDFGSATGELFF
TRBJ2-7 | TRBV19 | CASSIGSGTYEQYF
TRBJ1-5 | TRBV18 | CASSPGGPTGSNQPQHF
TRBJ2-3 | TRBV5-6 | CASSFLASSTDTQYF
TRBJ2-7 | TRBV5-1 | CASSSGTGGNEQYF
TRBJ2-1 | TRBV5-4 | CASSFWTSWYNEQFF
TRBJ1-3 | TRBV28 | CASSERDGGNTIYF
TRBJ1-6 | TRBV27 | CASRLWGWSPLHF
TRBJ2-3 | TRBV7-9 | CATGMVGGRTDTQYF
TRBJ1-4 | TRBV18 | CASSAPRSRGGTNEKLFF
TRBJ1-2 | TRBV6-5 | CAANTGDGGYTF
TRBJ2-7 | TRBV5-4 | CASSLWAESSYEQYF
TRBJ2-1 | TRBV7-6 | CASSFTAGVNYNEQFF
TRBJ2-7 | TRBV4-1 | CASSQDPTSGGSYEQYF
TRBJ1-2 | TRBV6-1 | CASSEAGRYGYTF
TRBJ2-7 | TRBV28 | CASSLGRTISYEQYF
TRBJ2-3 | TRBV19 | CASSPISGYSTDTQYF
TRBJ2-7 | TRBV24-1 | CATRSGQTYEQYF
TRBJ2-1 | TRBV19 | CASQTGDIRNEQFF
TRBJ1-3 | TRBV7-6 | CASSRRWDSGNTIYF
TRBJ1-1 | TRBV4-1 | CASSQDLDSRNTEAFF
TRBJ1-1 | TRBV28 | CASSLRGTGVNTEAFF
TRBJ2-1 | TRBV3-1/TRBV3-2 | CASSPPVSGSLYNEQFF
TRBJ1-5 | TRBV18 | CASSPRTDSPFNQPQHF
TRBJ1-2 | TRBV5-4 | CASSLGWGAANGYTF
TRBJ2-7 | TRBV6-2/TRBV6-3 | CASSSFGEVSYEQYF
TRBJ2-3 | TRBV11-3 | CASSLAAGGDTQYF
TRBJ2-5 | TRBV19 | CASSDSDQETQYF
TRBJ1-6 | TRBV5-1 | CASSLGVTYNSPLHF
TRBJ1-6 | TRBV5-1 | CASSALASGDNSPLHF
TRBJ2-7 | TRBV21-1 | CASSKVRMNRDRPYEQYF
TRBJ2-1 | TRBV5-6 | CASSLVGPSRNEQFF
TRBJ2-3 | TRBV5-1 | CASSLRASGHTDTQYF
TRBJ1-1 | TRBV5-1 | CASSLTGVNTEAFF
TRBJ1-3 | TRBV12-3/TRBV12-4 | CASSLSGNTIYF
TRBJ1-2 | TRBV7-9 | CASSSMGDSPYGYTF
TRBJ1-1 | TRBV6-5 | CASSYSSRGAAFF
TRBJ2-1 | TRBV7-9 | CASSSGAGLVQSYNEQFF
TRBJ2-7 | TRBV7-9 | CASSLTSGQGAYEQYF
TRBJ2-5 | TRBV7-9 | CASSLVTVETQYF
TRBJ1-1 | TRBV6-5 | CASSPPGGGNTEAFF
TRBJ2-2 | TRBV7-2 | CASSLRAAGELFF
TRBJ2-7 | TRBV7-2 | CASSLGLAVYEQYF
TRBJ2-6 | TRBV19 | CAAKGGDSGANVLTF
TRBJ2-7 | TRBV30 | CAWSMTGDEQYF